This T cell receptor (beta chain) was sequenced for a study of blood T cell repertoires in COVID-19. As for the study in general: Researchers got acute and convalescent COVID-19 samples from the United States, Italy and Spain. PBMCs, B-cell-depleted T cells, or T cells provided the cDNA or gDNA that made up the material.

J was trimmed by 4 bases and V by 4 bases; bases with no gene match: 23. The CDR3 loop spans 21 amino acids. Germline assignment: CDR1 SGDLS and CDR2 YYNGEE. Authors' data handling: Estimation of nucleated cell counts relied on the amplification of reference gene primers. Measured with immunoSEQ multiplex PCR; TCRdb has only the in-frame clones, and not every one. The DNA gave D and trimming, while V, J and clone size come from that table. The sample carries approximately 180,000 clones, over 60% recorded once. The gene calls are TRBV9 and TRBJ2-3, with TRBD2 matching 11 bases. Sequencing was carried out using peripheral blood. This receptor was taken from a woman in her 70s with acute or convalescent COVID-19. The DNA for the CDR3 is TGTGCCAGCAGCTCCCACCGGGTTTTAGCGGGAGGGCCGTTATCTGCAGATACGCAGTATTTT. Encoded protein: CASSSHRVLAGGPLSADTQYF.